This record concerns one T cell receptor beta chain sequence. The data were obtained in a study of blood T cells in healthy people across ages. The CDR3 contains 14 residues. With 2 bases removed from V and 5 bases from J, the gap between germline ends came to 13 bases. The V gene's germline CDR1 is SGHTA and CDR2 FQGNSA. A second about 7 to 12 cycle PCR used barcoded and J-beta primers. TCRdb analysed the 5' RACE reads with MiXCR anew, one entry per CDR3 protein. The sample carries 1.5 million to 2 million distinct CDR3 sequences, roughly 30% recorded once. The sequenced sample consisted of blood. The sequence was collected from a woman aged 25 to 39 in good health. The chain is built from TRBV7-2 and TRBJ2-7; D gene uncertain. The CDR3 DNA sequence: TGTGCCAGCAGCTTAAGCGTTCAGATCCACGAGCAGTACTTC. Amino acid sequence: CASSLSVQIHEQYF.